This T cell receptor (beta chain) was documented in a study of blood T cell repertoires in COVID-19. Turning to the study itself: Whether acute or convalescent, the COVID-19 samples came from the United States, Italy and Spain.

This CDR3 spans 13 amino acids. Germline V gene lookup returns CDR1 LGHNA and CDR2 YSLEER. V was cut by 6 bases and J by 5 bases, with 11 bases left in between. Data came from immunoSEQ multiplex PCR; TCRdb stores just in-frame clones and leaves some out. The sample includes approximately 210,000 clones, roughly 84% seen only once; the top ten take 15% to 20%. The source material was peripheral blood. The chain has TRBV4-3 and TRBJ2-1, with D possibly being TRBD2 (5 bases). The sequence came from a man aged 25-40 years with active or convalescent COVID-19. Here the CDR3 reads CASRAAGNNEQFF. In DNA, the CDR3 is TGCGCCAGCAGGGCAGCCGGGAACAATGAGCAGTTCTTC.